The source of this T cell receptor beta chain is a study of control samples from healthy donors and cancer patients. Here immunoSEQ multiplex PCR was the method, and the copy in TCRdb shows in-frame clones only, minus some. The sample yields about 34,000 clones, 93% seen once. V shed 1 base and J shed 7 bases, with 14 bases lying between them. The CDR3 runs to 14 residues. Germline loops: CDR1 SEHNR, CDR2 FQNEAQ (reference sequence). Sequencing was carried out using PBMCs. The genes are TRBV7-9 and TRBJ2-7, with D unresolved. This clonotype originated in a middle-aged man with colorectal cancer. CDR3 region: CASSLEGLVGEQYF. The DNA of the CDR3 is TGTGCCAGCAGCTTAGAGGGCTTAGTGGGAGAGCAGTACTTC.